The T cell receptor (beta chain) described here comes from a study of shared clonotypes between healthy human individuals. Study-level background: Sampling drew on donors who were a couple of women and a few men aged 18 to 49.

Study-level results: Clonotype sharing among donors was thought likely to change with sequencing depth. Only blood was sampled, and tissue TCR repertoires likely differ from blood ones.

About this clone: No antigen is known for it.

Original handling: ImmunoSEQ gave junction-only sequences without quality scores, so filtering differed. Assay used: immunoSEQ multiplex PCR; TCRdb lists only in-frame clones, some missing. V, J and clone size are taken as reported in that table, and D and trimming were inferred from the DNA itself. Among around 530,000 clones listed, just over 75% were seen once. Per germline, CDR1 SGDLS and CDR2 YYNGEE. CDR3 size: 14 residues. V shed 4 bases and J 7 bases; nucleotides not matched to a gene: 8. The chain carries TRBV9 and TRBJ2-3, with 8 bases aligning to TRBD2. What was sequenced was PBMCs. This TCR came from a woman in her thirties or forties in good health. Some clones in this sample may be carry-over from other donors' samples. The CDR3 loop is CASSISGSGYTQYF. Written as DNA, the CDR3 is TGTGCCAGCAGCATCAGCGGGAGTGGCTATACGCAGTATTTT. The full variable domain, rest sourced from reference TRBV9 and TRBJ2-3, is DSGVTQTPKHLITATGQRVTLRCSPRSGDLSVYWYQQSLDQGLQFLIQYYNGEERAKGNILERFSAQQFPDLHSELNLSSLELGDSALYFCASSISGSGYTQYFGPGTRLTVL.